Presented here are 2 T cell receptor beta chains from one specimen sequenced in a study of shared clonotypes between healthy human individuals. Only in-frame clones appear in the TCRdb table, and some are missing; sequencing was by immunoSEQ multiplex PCR. The sample contains hundreds of thousands of clones, roughly 96% of which appear only once. The sample taken for sequencing was memory CD8+ T cells sorted from blood. As for subset: CD45RO+ cells pooled with CCR7-negative TemRA cells. The source of these receptors is a man aged 25-40 years in good health.

The V gene is TRBV6-6, the J gene TRBJ2-7; the D gene is possibly TRBD1 (6 bases). The germline V gene has CDR1 MNHNY and CDR2 SVGAGI (reference sequence). CDR3 length equals 14 residues. Deletions cut 5 bases from V and 3 bases from J, with 14 bases between. CDR3 coding DNA: TGTGCCAGCAGTCCCAGGGGAATGCTCTACGAGCAGTACTTC. This encodes CASSPRGMLYEQYF.

The chain has TRBV19 and TRBJ1-5, with 10 bases that match TRBD1. The germline V gene encodes CDR1 LNHDA and CDR2 SQIVND (reference sequence). J gave up 2 bases and V 4 bases, and 5 bases lay outside the gene matches. The CDR3 length is 16 residues. The CDR3 spells CASSNRGTGGNQPQHF. CDR3 DNA sequence: TGTGCCAGTAGTAACCGGGGGACAGGGGGCAATCAGCCCCAGCATTTT.